This note documents a single TCR beta chain sequence. This sample is drawn from a study of Graves' ophthalmopathy and Graves' hyperthyroidism. Reliance was placed on clinical symptoms, serum thyroxine, TRAb, thyroid ultrasound and orbital computed tomography for diagnosis. This CDR3 is built from 16 residues. From germline, CDR1 is MNHNS and CDR2 SASEGT. V gave up 5 bases and J gave up 1 base, with 14 bases separating them. RNA transcripts were the source from which TCR beta CDR3 regions were amplified. In the first round, RT-PCR was carried out with HTBI primers, and a multiplex PCR formed the second round. Using its own MiXCR run on the multiplex PCR reads, TCRdb lists one record per CDR3 protein. The sample lists 350,000 to 400,000 distinct CDR3 sequences; approximately 15% were seen once.

The sample consisted of peripheral blood. The J gene is TRBJ2-2, the V gene TRBV6-1; D might be TRBD2 (6 bases). The receptor's source is a woman younger than 35 with stable Graves' hyperthyroidism. CDR3 nucleotides: TGTGCCAGCAGTAAGGAGGGACGTCGGAACACCGGGGAGCTGTTTTTT. Translating it yields CASSKEGRRNTGELFF.